This TCR beta chain appears in the sequencing data of a study of blood T cell repertoires in COVID-19. Profiling relied on immunoSEQ multiplex PCR, and the TCRdb table lists in-frame clones only, not all of them. The sample shows 300,000 to 350,000 clones, 80% to 90% of them seen only once. Germline V gene data show CDR1 as ENHRY and CDR2 as SYGVKD. The V gene end was trimmed by 4 bases and the J gene end by 5 bases; junction bases not matched to a gene: 16. The CDR3 is 20 residues long. This chain joins TRBV10-3 and TRBJ2-1; 14 positions agree with TRBD2. This TCR was sampled from a man younger than 40 who had recovered from COVID-19. Input material: PBMCs or T cells enriched from blood (not recorded which). This CDR3 reads CAISGFGRLLGLAGDNEQFF. In DNA, the CDR3 is TGTGCCATCAGTGGGTTTGGCCGTCTCCTGGGACTAGCGGGAGACAATGAGCAGTTCTTC.